Below are 20 T cell receptor beta chains sequenced from a single sample in a study of T cell responses to AZD1222 COVID-19 vaccine. Data came from immunoSEQ multiplex PCR; TCRdb stores just in-frame clones and leaves some out. The table lists some 140,000 clones, 80% to 95% of them singletons. The sequenced sample was peripheral blood, obtained 28 days after the second AZD1222 dose. These TCRs come from an adult who received the AZD1222 COVID-19 vaccine.

The chain recombines TRBV27 with TRBJ1-6; D call uncertain. CDR3 length: 14 amino acids. Germline lookup yields CDR1 MNHEY and CDR2 SMNVEV (reference sequence). The V end was cut by 2 bases, the J end by 7 bases, with 9 bases between. The CDR3 nucleotides are TGTGCCAGCAGTTTAAGGTGGCGAAATTCACCCCTCCACTTT. It encodes CASSLRWRNSPLHF.

The rearrangement uses TRBV7-2 and TRBJ2-3, with D unresolved. Trimming removed 5 bases at V and 4 bases at J, with 16 bases between. CDR3 length: 15 residues. CDR1 and CDR2 from the germline V gene are SGHTA and FQGNSA. The CDR3 reads CASSTGPRLADTQYF. The CDR3 DNA reads TGTGCCAGCAGCACTGGACCGAGATTGGCAGATACGCAGTATTTT.

J is TRBJ2-3 and V is TRBV11-2, with D unclear. The V end lost 1 base, the J end lost 3 bases, and 14 bases lay between the germline ends. Germline CDR1 is SGHAT and CDR2 is FQNNGV. CDR3 length equals 16 residues. CDR3 DNA: TGTGCCAGCAGCTTAGGATATCACGGAAAAACAGATACGCAGTATTTT. Translating it yields CASSLGYHGKTDTQYF.

The chain has TRBV19 and TRBJ2-5, with D possibly TRBD1 on 5 matching bases. The V end lost 6 bases, the J end lost 1 base, and 15 bases lay between the germline ends. CDR1 and CDR2 from the germline V gene are LNHDA and SQIVND (reference sequence). The CDR3 totals 15 residues. The CDR3 nucleotides are TGTGCCAGTAGAGGGGCAGGCTTTTCCCAAGAGACCCAGTACTTC. This sequence encodes CASRGAGFSQETQYF.

This chain connects TRBV4-1 to TRBJ2-7; weak D call: TRBD2 (5 bases). Trimming removed 5 bases at V and 2 bases at J, with 19 bases between. CDR1 MGHRA and CDR2 YSYEKL come from the germline V gene. The CDR3 has 16 amino acids. CDR3 sequence: CASSENRGKRAYEQYF. The CDR3 nucleotides are TGCGCCAGCAGCGAAAACCGGGGAAAGAGGGCCTACGAGCAGTACTTC.

The chain is built from TRBV2 and TRBJ2-7; D is possibly TRBD1 (5 bases). Germline CDR1 reads SNHLY; CDR2 reads FYNNEI. This CDR3 is built from 15 residues. V was trimmed by 3 bases and J by 2 bases, leaving 14 bases between them. Written as DNA, the CDR3 is TGTGCCAGCAGTGACCGACAGACGCTAACCTACGAGCAGTACTTC. This sequence encodes CASSDRQTLTYEQYF.

This chain joins TRBV3-1 (or the pseudogene TRBV3-2) and TRBJ2-5, with D possibly matching TRBD1 (6 bases). The CDR3 totals 17 residues. Germline lookup yields CDR1 LGHDT and CDR2 YNNKEL (reference sequence). Deletions cut 6 bases from V and 0 bases from J, with 20 bases between. This CDR3 is CASSPWPRGTYQETQYF. In nucleotides, the CDR3 is TGTGCCAGCAGTCCCTGGCCGAGGGGGACGTACCAAGAGACCCAGTACTTC.

CDR3 in amino acids: CASTKQRHNTGELFF. The CDR3 nucleotides read TGTGCCAGTACTAAGCAGAGGCACAACACCGGGGAGCTGTTTTTT. The chain combines TRBV19 with TRBJ2-2; D is unclear. The CDR3 loop spans 15 amino acids. Trimming removed 7 bases at V and 2 bases at J, with 14 bases between. Germline CDR1 reads LNHDA; CDR2 reads SQIVND (reference sequence). Supplemented by reference TRBV19 and TRBJ2-2, the full variable domain reads DGGITQSPKYLFRKEGQNVTLSCEQNLNHDAMYWYRQDPGQGLRLIYYSQIVNDFQKGDIAEGYSVSREKKESFPLTVTSAQKNPTAFYLCASTKQRHNTGELFFGEGSRLTVL.

The chain uses TRBV6-5 and TRBJ1-1; D not certain. Germline lookup yields CDR1 MNHEY and CDR2 SVGAGI. CDR3 length: 13 residues. V lost 5 bases and J lost 5, with 12 bases in between. The CDR3 loop is CASSLMKGTEAFF. CDR3 nucleotides: TGTGCCAGCAGTCTTATGAAGGGTACTGAAGCTTTCTTT.

The V and J genes are TRBV28 and TRBJ1-3; D is possibly TRBD1 (5 bases). CDR3 length: 18 residues. Germline V gives CDR1 MDHEN, CDR2 SYDVKM. Trimming cost V 6 bases and J 7 bases, with 28 bases left between them. The CDR3, as DNA: TGTGCCAGCAGCTCCCCGCCACAGGAAGAGTTTACGAAGAACACCATATATTTT. Protein product: CASSSPPQEEFTKNTIYF.

The CDR3 nucleotides read TGTGCCTGGAGAGCCAAAGGACAGGGGTTAGCAGAGACCCAGTACTTC. Protein sequence: CAWRAKGQGLAETQYF. V gene TRBV30 combines with J gene TRBJ2-5; 9 bases agree with TRBD1. The germline V gene encodes CDR1 GTSNPN and CDR2 SVGIG (reference sequence). The CDR3 totals 16 residues. Germline trimming cut 3 bases from V and 4 bases from J; bases unmatched to any gene: 12.

V usage is TRBV30 and J usage is TRBJ1-1, with D maybe TRBD1 (6 bases). Germline CDR1 and CDR2: GTSNPN and SVGIG (reference sequence). This CDR3 region has 12 residues. The germline V and J ends were trimmed by 1 base and 4 bases, with 7 bases remaining between them. In DNA, the CDR3 is TGTGCCTGGAGTGGAGGGGGCACTGAAGCTTTCTTT. Protein product: CAWSGGGTEAFF. The full variable domain, completed using reference TRBV30 and TRBJ1-1, is SQTIHQWPATLVQPVGSPLSLECTVEGTSNPNLYWYRQAAGRGLQLLFYSVGIGQISSEVPQNLSASRPQDRQFILSSKKLLLSDSGFYLCAWSGGGTEAFFGQGTRLTVV.

The chain is built from TRBV6-5 and TRBJ2-1; D not resolved. V gave up 2 bases and J gave up 9 bases, with 20 bases separating them. Germline CDR1 reads MNHEY; CDR2 reads SVGAGI. This CDR3 spans 16 amino acids. CDR3 in DNA: TGTGCCAGCAGTTACGAGGCTAGTTACACAATTGGTGAGCAGTTCTTC. Protein product: CASSYEASYTIGEQFF.

This chain links TRBV7-2 with TRBJ2-2, with 8 bases identical to TRBD1. The germline gives CDR1 SGHTA, CDR2 FQGNSA. The CDR3 extends over 16 amino acids. Trimming cost V 1 base and J 2 bases; bases outside gene matches: 3. The CDR3 region has the DNA TGTGCCAGCAGCTTAGGGGGACAGGCTAACACCGGGGAGCTGTTTTTT. Protein sequence: CASSLGGQANTGELFF. Full variable domain (rest looked up from reference TRBV7-2 and TRBJ2-2): GAGVSQSPSNKVTEKGKDVELRCDPISGHTALYWYRQSLGQGLEFLIYFQGNSAPDKSGLPSDRFSAERTGGSVSTLTIQRTQQEDSAVYLCASSLGGQANTGELFFGEGSRLTVL.

The rearrangement joins TRBV19 to TRBJ1-5; D unclear. The germline V and J ends were trimmed by 3 bases and 4 bases, with 10 bases remaining between them. The germline V gene encodes CDR1 LNHDA and CDR2 SQIVND (reference sequence). The CDR3 has 14 residues. The CDR3 DNA reads TGTGCCAGTAGTATGGAGGGCGGGAATCAGCCCCAGCATTTT. This sequence encodes CASSMEGGNQPQHF.

The rearrangement joins TRBV19 to TRBJ2-5; D perhaps matches TRBD1 (6 bases). The germline V gene encodes CDR1 LNHDA and CDR2 SQIVND (reference sequence). V was shortened by 5 bases and J by 8 bases, with 18 bases between the two germline ends. This CDR3 is 14 amino acids long. The CDR3 region is CASSERGDKVTQYF. CDR3 nucleotides: TGTGCCAGTAGTGAGAGAGGGGACAAAGTAACCCAGTACTTC.

The chain carries TRBV4-3 and TRBJ1-4, with 7 bases lining up with TRBD1. Germline V gene data show CDR1 as LGHNA and CDR2 as YSLEER. The CDR3 is 15 amino acids. V shed 3 bases, J shed 5 bases, and the junction held 6 bases outside the gene matches. CDR3 protein: CASSQTTGSNEKLFF. The CDR3, as DNA: TGCGCCAGCAGCCAGACGACAGGGTCGAATGAAAAACTGTTTTTT.

This chain connects TRBV13 to TRBJ2-1; 7 bases agree with TRBD2. Germline trimming cut 0 bases from V and 8 bases from J; bases unmatched to any gene: 10. CDR1 is PRHDT and CDR2 is FYEKMQ in the germline V gene (reference sequence). The CDR3 runs 16 residues. CDR3 protein: CASSLGRGGQLDEQFF. The CDR3 bases are TGTGCCAGCAGCTTAGGCCGCGGGGGTCAGCTCGATGAGCAGTTCTTC.

The V and J genes are TRBV13 and TRBJ1-4, with D perhaps TRBD1 (5 bases). V lost 4 bases, J lost 7 bases, and 10 bases lay in between. The length of the CDR3 is 13 residues. Germline V gene lookup returns CDR1 PRHDT and CDR2 FYEKMQ (reference sequence). CDR3 region: CASSSKGSEKLFF. The CDR3, as DNA: TGTGCCAGCAGCTCCAAGGGGAGTGAAAAACTGTTTTTT.

This chain joins TRBV30 and TRBJ2-2, with 9 bases matching TRBD2. V lost 4 bases, J lost 0 bases, and 12 bases stayed unmatched. This CDR3 spans 18 amino acids. Germline values: CDR1 GTSNPN, CDR2 SVGIG (reference sequence). The DNA of the CDR3 is TGTGCCTGGAACAGGGGCAGCGGGGGGAATACGAACACCGGGGAGCTGTTTTTT. Translation gives CAWNRGSGGNTNTGELFF.